The clone carrying this TCR beta chain turned up a few times. The data originate from a study of immune cell composition in non-small cell lung cancer. The length of the CDR3 is 16 residues. Trimming stripped 3 bases from V and 5 bases from J, with 17 bases between. Germline CDR1 is SGHTS and CDR2 is YDEGEE. The normal lung sample lay at least 3 cm, and maximally far, from the tumour. The repertoire was sequenced with immunoSEQ multiplex PCR; TCRdb's copy has only in-frame clones and lacks some. The top ten hold around 16% of the sample, which has about 2,200 clones, about 70% seen once. This rearrangement joins TRBV5-8 to TRBJ2-2; D perhaps matches TRBD2 (6 bases). The sequence was obtained from a human donor with non-small cell lung cancer. The sequenced sample consisted of non-adjacent lung tissue. The DNA of the CDR3 is TGTGCCAGCAGCTCCCGGGGGTTACCGGGGACCGGGGAGCTGTTTTTT. As protein: CASSSRGLPGTGELFF.